This TCR beta chain stems from a study of cytomegalovirus exposure and HLA in healthy donors. Study at large: Earlier, about 180 million T cells were analyzed, and 117 million unique TCR beta sequences were found among them. Whole-study findings and limits: Near-uniform donor sequencing depth was presumed by presence/absence analyses.

The V end lost 3 bases, the J end lost 10 bases, and 13 bases lay between the germline ends. The CDR3 loop spans 11 amino acids. CDR1 SQVTM and CDR2 ANQGSEA come from the germline V gene. This clone came up once. The target antigen is unknown. The PCR was carried out with 60 Vbeta primers and 13 Jbeta primers. The protocol was immunoSEQ multiplex PCR, while the TCRdb copy is restricted to in-frame clones and leaves out a portion. The profile shows about 160,000 clones, 65% to 85% of them singletons. V and J are TRBV29-1 and TRBJ2-7; maybe TRBD2 (5 bases). Sample: PBMCs. The sequence was collected from a man aged 55 to 70 in good health and CMV-seronegative. CDR3: CSVDDDGVQYF. For the CDR3, the DNA is TGCAGCGTTGATGATGACGGGGTCCAGTACTTC.